This paragraph reports one TCR beta chain. This entry is derived from a study of control samples from healthy donors and cancer patients. Some clones are missing from TCRdb's copy, which holds only in-frame ones; the method was immunoSEQ multiplex PCR. There are over 80,000 clones in the sample; around 80% occur only once, and over 9.5% lies in the top ten. This TCR derives from a woman aged 30 to 39 in good health. Sequencing used blood.

The CDR3 is CASSMSGTSYEQYF. Written as DNA, the CDR3 is TGTGCCAGTAGTATGTCCGGGACATCCTACGAGCAGTACTTC. The V gene is TRBV19, the J gene TRBJ2-7, with D perhaps TRBD1 (6 bases). CDR1 is LNHDA and CDR2 is SQIVND in the germline V gene (reference sequence). Trimming took off 3 bases at V and 1 base at J, with 10 bases between the two ends. CDR3 length equals 14 residues.